This T cell receptor beta chain was retrieved from a study of blood T cell repertoires in COVID-19. Turning to the study itself: Collection of acute and convalescent COVID-19 samples took place in the United States, Italy and Spain. PBMCs, B-cell-depleted T cells, or T cells were the source of the cDNA or gDNA that made up the material.

In the original workflow: Reference gene primer amplification in the assay estimated nucleated cell counts. The table came from immunoSEQ multiplex PCR; TCRdb's copy has only in-frame clones and leaves some out. V, J and clone size are taken as reported in that table, and D and trimming were inferred from the DNA itself. The sample holds around 280,000 clones, roughly nine tenths seen once. Input material: peripheral blood. This clonotype originated in a woman aged 50 to 60 who had recovered from COVID-19.

CDR3 protein: CASTPQLAIHEQYF. The CDR3 region has the DNA TGTGCCAGCACCCCCCAACTAGCTATCCACGAGCAGTACTTC. The chain links TRBV11-2 to TRBJ2-7; tentative D call: TRBD2 (6 bases). The V end was cut by 7 bases, the J end by 5 bases, with 18 bases between. The CDR3 runs to 14 residues. CDR1 is SGHAT and CDR2 is FQNNGV in the germline V gene.